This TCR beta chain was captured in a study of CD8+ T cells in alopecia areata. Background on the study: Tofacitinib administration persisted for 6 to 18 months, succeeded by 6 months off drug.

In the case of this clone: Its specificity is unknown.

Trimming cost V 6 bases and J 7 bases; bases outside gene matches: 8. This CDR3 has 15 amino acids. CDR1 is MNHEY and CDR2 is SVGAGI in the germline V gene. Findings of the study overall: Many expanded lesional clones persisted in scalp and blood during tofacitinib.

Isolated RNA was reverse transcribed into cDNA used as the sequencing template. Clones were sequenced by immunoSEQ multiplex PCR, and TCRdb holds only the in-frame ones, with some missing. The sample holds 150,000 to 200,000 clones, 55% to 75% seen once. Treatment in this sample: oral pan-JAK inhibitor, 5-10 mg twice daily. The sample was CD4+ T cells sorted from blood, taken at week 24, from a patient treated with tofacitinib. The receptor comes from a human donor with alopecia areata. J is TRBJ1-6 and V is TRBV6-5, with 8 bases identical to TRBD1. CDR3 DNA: TGTGCCAGCAGCCGAACGGGACAGGCAAATTCACCCCTCCACTTT. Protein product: CASSRTGQANSPLHF.